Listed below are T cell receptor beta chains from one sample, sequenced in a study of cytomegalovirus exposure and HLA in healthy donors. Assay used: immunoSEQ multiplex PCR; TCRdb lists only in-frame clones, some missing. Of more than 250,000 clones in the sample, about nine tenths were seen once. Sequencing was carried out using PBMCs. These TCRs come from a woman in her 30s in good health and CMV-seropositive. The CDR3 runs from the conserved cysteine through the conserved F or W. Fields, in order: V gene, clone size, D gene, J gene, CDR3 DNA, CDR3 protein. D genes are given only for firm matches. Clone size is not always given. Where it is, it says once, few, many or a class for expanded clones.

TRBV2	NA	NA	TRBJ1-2	TGTGCCAGCGTTTACCGAAACTTTCAGGTTATTAACTATGGCTACACCTTC	CASVYRNFQVINYGYTF
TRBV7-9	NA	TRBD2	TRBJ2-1	TGTGCCAGCCAAAAGAACAGCGGGAGTCCCGGTGAGCAGTTCTTC	CASQKNSGSPGEQFF
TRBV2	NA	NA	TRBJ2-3	TGTGCCAGCAGTACGGAACAGGACACAGATACGCAGTATTTT	CASSTEQDTDTQYF
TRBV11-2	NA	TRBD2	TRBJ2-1	TGTGCCAGCAGCTTAGGGGCGGGAGAGGTGTTTGAGCAGTTCTTC	CASSLGAGEVFEQFF
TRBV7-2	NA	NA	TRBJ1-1	TGTGCCAGCAGTCTACAGGGAAACCAGAACACTGAAGCTTTCTTT	CASSLQGNQNTEAFF
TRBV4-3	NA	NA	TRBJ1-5	TGCGCCAGCAGCCAAGATTGGCCCGGCGGTCAGCCCCAGCATTTT	CASSQDWPGGQPQHF
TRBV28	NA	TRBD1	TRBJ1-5	TGTGCCAGCAGTTTGACAGGGGGGAACAATCAGCCCCAGCATTTT	CASSLTGGNNQPQHF
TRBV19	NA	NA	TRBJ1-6	TGTGCCAGTAGTCTCCCGGTTAATTCACCCCTCCACTTT	CASSLPVNSPLHF
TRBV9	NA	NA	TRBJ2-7	TGTGCCAGCAGCGGTCCGGGACAAAGGAGTCCCTACGAGCAGTACTTC	CASSGPGQRSPYEQYF
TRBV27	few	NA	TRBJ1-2	TGTGCCAGCAGTTTATCGAGGATTCGGGACCGCTATGGCTACACCTTC	CASSLSRIRDRYGYTF
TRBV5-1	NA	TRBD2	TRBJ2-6	TGCGCCAGCAGCTTGGCGGGGGGCTCTGGGGCCAACGTCCTGACTTTC	CASSLAGGSGANVLTF
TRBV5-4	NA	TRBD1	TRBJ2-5	TGTGCCAGCAGCGACAGGGGGCGGGAGACCCAGTACTTC	CASSDRGRETQYF
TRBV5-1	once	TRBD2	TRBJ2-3	TGCGCCAGCAGCTTGCGCAGCGGGACGGGCACAGATACGCAGTATTTT	CASSLRSGTGTDTQYF
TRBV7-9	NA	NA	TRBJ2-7	TGTGCCAGCACCTCTGGGGGGAACTACGAGCAGTACTTC	CASTSGGNYEQYF
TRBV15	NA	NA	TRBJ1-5	TGTGCTACCGCGGGACAAAATAGCAATCAGCCCCAGCATTTT	CATAGQNSNQPQHF
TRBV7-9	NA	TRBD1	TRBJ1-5	TGTGCCAGCAGCTTCGGACAGGGGGCAAGGAACAATCAGCCCCAGCATTTT	CASSFGQGARNNQPQHF
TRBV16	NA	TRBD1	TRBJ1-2	TGTGCCAGCAGCCAATCCCGGGACAGGGCTTTTCATGGCTACACCTTC	CASSQSRDRAFHGYTF
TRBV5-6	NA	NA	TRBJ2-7	TGTGCCAGCAGCTTGGGACTTCAGGCCTACGAGCAGTACTTC	CASSLGLQAYEQYF
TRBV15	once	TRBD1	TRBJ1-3	TGTGCCACCAGCAGACTTCCCGGGACAGGGTCCGGAGGATCTGGAAACACCATATATTTT	CATSRLPGTGSGGSGNTIYF
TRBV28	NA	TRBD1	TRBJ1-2	TGTGCCAGCAGACGGACAGGGACCCACTATGGCTACACCTTC	CASRRTGTHYGYTF
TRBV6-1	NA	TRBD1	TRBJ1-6	TGTGCCAGCAGTGAAGCCGCCTACAGGGGGAGCTCCTATAATTCACCCCTCCACTTT	CASSEAAYRGSSYNSPLHF
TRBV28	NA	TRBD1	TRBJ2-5	TGTGCCAGCACCGCGACAGGGGGTCGCACCCAGTACTTC	CASTATGGRTQYF
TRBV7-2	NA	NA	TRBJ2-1	TGTGCCAGCAGCTTAGGGACCTACAATGAGCAGTTCTTC	CASSLGTYNEQFF
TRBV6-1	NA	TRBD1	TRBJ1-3	TGTGCCAGCAGTGAAGCCCAGGGGGCCACTGGAAACACCATATATTTT	CASSEAQGATGNTIYF
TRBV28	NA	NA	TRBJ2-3	TGTGCCAGCAGTTTATCCCCCCCCACAGATACGCAGTATTTT	CASSLSPPTDTQYF
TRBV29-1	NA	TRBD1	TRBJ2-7	TGCAGCGTTGAACTCACAGGGGGCCCCTACGAGCAGTACTTC	CSVELTGGPYEQYF
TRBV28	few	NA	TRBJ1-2	TGTGCCACCTCACTTCAAGCGGGCGATGGTAACTATGGCTACACCTTC	CATSLQAGDGNYGYTF
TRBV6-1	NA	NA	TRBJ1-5	TGTGCCAGCAGCTCGGGGAGCGTGAGCAATCAGCCCCAGCATTTT	CASSSGSVSNQPQHF
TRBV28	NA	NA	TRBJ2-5	TGTGCCAGCAGTTTTTCCGGGGGTTCACAAGAGACCCAGTACTTC	CASSFSGGSQETQYF
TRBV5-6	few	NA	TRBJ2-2	TGTGCCAGCAGCCCCTCACCAACCGGGGAGCTGTTTTTT	CASSPSPTGELFF
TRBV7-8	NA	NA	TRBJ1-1	TGTGCCAGCAGCGTGGACATCTTCGACACTGAAGCTTTCTTT	CASSVDIFDTEAFF